This T cell receptor beta chain was profiled in a study of CD8 T cell repertoires and HIV-1 epitope variants. About the study: Each of Twenty-five Gag and Nef epitope peptides stimulated a separate culture.

General study findings and limits: Most of the nine antigen-specific clonotypes appeared cross-reactive to autologous or escape variants.

As to this clone: What it binds is not known.

Libraries were prepared by immunoSEQ multiplex PCR; TCRdb keeps only in-frame clonotypes and omits some of them. In the table there are tens of thousands of clones, roughly 80% of which are singletons. With V trimmed by 6 bases and J by 0 bases, 8 bases remained unmatched. The germline CDR1 and CDR2 sequences are SNHLY and FYNNEI. This CDR3 comprises 16 residues. The origin of this receptor is a male donor with HIV. The chain couples TRBV2 to TRBJ2-1; TRBD1 agrees at 7 bases. The sequencing input was uncultured baseline CD8+ T cells from peripheral blood mononuclear cells (PBMCs). The CDR3 region is CASRRQGPSSYNEQFF. The DNA of the CDR3 is TGTGCCAGCAGGCGACAGGGCCCGAGCTCCTACAATGAGCAGTTCTTC.